Included here is one T cell receptor (beta chain) sequence, with context. Its antigen is unidentified. 5'RACE with constant-segment primers built TCRalpha and TCRbeta cDNA libraries with UMIs. TCRdb called the 5' RACE reads again in MiXCR, with one record for every CDR3 protein. Here the sample spans 450,000 to 650,000 distinct CDR3 sequences, around 17% being singletons. This specimen comes from a study of T-cell memory formation after mild COVID-19. Study-wide findings and caveats: Contracting CD4+ clones lay largely in CM and EM, with CD8+ ones residing in EMRA. Clones that shrank (day 15 to 85) were balanced CD4/CD8, whereas later expanders leaned CD4+.

Trimming stripped 7 bases from V and 6 bases from J, with 21 bases between. The CDR3 runs 15 residues. The sequence was obtained from an adult woman who had mild COVID-19 (a few samples of this study predate the infection). Cell type and time point are not known. This chain links TRBV12-3 or TRBV12-4 with TRBJ1-2, with D possibly TRBD1 on 6 matching bases. The sample taken for sequencing was PBMCs or a T cell subset sorted from them (not recorded which). The CDR3 nucleotides read TGTGCCAGCACCGATCGCGGGGGGCGCAAGGATGGCTACACCTTC. Translated, it gives CASTDRGGRKDGYTF.